This T cell receptor (beta chain) appears in the sequencing data of a study of beta chain features in type 1 diabetes listed by TCRdb under 2018. As for the study more broadly: Mean age, gender distribution, total cell number and subset yield were not different between patients and healthy donors. A total of some 110 million sorted cells were examined across all samples, and a strong correlation was observed between cell number per subset and RNA yield. The study compared the TCRB repertoires of sorted circulating CD4+ T cell subsets in recently diagnosed type 1 diabetes patients with those in matched healthy donors. Naive and central memory subsets were obtained from all 30 or so donors, but regulatory and stem cell-like memory subsets were isolated from only 8 patients and roughly 8 healthy donors. Study-wide findings and limitations: A moderate but significant shortening of TCRB CDR3 length was observed in type 1 diabetes patients in all four CD4+ subsets. Sequencing cDNA rather than genomic DNA could over-represent highly expressing activated cells, although activation and CD3 levels did not differ between groups. PCR may preferentially amplify shorter templates, but because patient and control samples were amplified and corrected together, any resulting skew would affect both groups equally. Naive, central memory and regulatory TCRB repertoires appeared to be more similar among patients than among healthy donors. At VDJ recombination sites, type 1 diabetes patients had fewer insertions and more deleted nucleotides, which implies abnormalities in thymic rearrangement. Because small numbers of individuals were included in the HLA sub-analyses, any influence of HLA type on TCRB rearrangement was left unresolved.

From each donor, a single peripheral blood sample of around 0.12 L on average was drawn into heparinised tubes. A BD FACSAria II was used to sort naive, central memory, regulatory and stem cell-like memory CD4+ T cells with a panel that included CD45RO, CCR7, CD25, CD127, CD95 and CD27. Every sorted population had a purity above 95%. PBMCs were isolated immediately by Lymphoprep density gradient centrifugation and stained directly without culture. Samples were stained and sorted in pairs, with one healthy donor and one patient per experiment, so that batch effects were minimized. All of the isolated RNA was reverse transcribed with the High Capacity cDNA Reverse Transcription Kit, so expressed TCRB transcripts were sequenced. Naive, central memory and regulatory T cell samples underwent deep immunoSEQ sequencing, averaging approximately 3.3 million total reads per sample. Sorted cells were lysed in RLT buffer and RNA was extracted with DNase-treated RNeasy Micro or Mini kits, depending on cell number. Each cell subset was processed separately to prevent cross-contamination, with patient and healthy donor samples processed together. TCRB sequences were amplified from cDNA with the immunoSEQ multiplex PCR, producing 87-bp fragments spanning the CDR3 region. Sequencing of the amplicons was performed on the Illumina HiSeq platform. Per the source publication's procedure: Synthetic template baselines were used to correct PCR bias computationally, reads within Hamming distance 2 were collapsed, and singletons that could not be merged were discarded. By aligning reads against IMGT, V, D and J genes, CDR3 length, and insertions or deletions at six rearrangement sites were assigned. Within each subset, clonotype counts were normalized to sorted cell number, and only after that were true diversity and Gini coefficients computed with the tcR R package. The overlap coefficient, calculated on TCRB nucleotide sequences, was used to quantify repertoire sharing. TCRdb's version of the immuneACCESS table is confined to in-frame rearrangements and falls short of the full clone set. An unresolved V gene accounts for under half of the shortfall where checked; the remainder is of unknown origin. The V and J calls and the clone size are those of that table, but D and trimming were determined from the DNA. For this sample the table gives roughly 300,000 clones, of which 6.5% to 10% were detected only once. Together, the top ten hold 0.44% of the sample.

This clone was counted only a few times. There is no known antigen for this receptor. Base quality data are lacking; no much larger clone is found one base away. CDR1 and CDR2 were assigned from the germline V gene as SNHLY and FYNNEI. The trim is 4 bases for V and 2 bases for J, with a gap of 11 bases between the germline ends. The CDR3 starts with the cysteine, ends with the phenylalanine, and has 14 residues. Solely the CDR3 DNA is kept, with 42 bases framed from the first base. The receptor was isolated from a woman between 18 and 30 years old in good health. The sequence is built from TRBV2 and TRBJ2-5; there is no confident call for the D gene. Sequencing used central memory CD4+ T cells from blood. In nucleotides, the sequence is TGTGCCAGCAGTGCGAGTAACATTCAAGAGACCCAGTACTTC. The resulting protein is CASSASNIQETQYF.